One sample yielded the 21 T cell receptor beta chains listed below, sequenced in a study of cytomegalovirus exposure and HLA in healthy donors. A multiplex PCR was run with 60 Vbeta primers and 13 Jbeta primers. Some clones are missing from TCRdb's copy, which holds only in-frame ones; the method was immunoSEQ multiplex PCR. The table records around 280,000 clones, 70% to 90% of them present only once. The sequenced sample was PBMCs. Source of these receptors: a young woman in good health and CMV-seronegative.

This chain's CDR3 is CASSPMGRGLSYEQYF. CDR3 bases: TGTGCCAGCTCGCCGATGGGGAGGGGACTCTCCTACGAGCAGTACTTC. The chain is built from TRBV18 and TRBJ2-7, with 7 positions matching TRBD2. Germline V gene data show CDR1 as KGHSH and CDR2 as LQKENI. V trimming: 6 bases; J trimming: 0 bases; junction bases outside the gene matches: 11. This CDR3 spans 16 amino acids.

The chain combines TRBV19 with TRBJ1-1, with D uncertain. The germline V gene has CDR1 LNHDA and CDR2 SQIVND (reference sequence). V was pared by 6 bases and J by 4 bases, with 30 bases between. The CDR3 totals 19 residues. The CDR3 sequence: CASSTGSGFFSGSGTEAFF. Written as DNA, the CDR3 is TGTGCCAGTAGCACCGGCTCTGGGTTTTTTTCCGGGTCGGGCACTGAAGCTTTCTTT.

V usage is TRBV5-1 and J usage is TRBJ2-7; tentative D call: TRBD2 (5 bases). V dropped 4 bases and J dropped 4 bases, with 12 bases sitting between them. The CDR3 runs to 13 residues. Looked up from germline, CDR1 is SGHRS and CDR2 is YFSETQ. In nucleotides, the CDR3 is TGCGCCAGCAGCCTCAGGACGGGGTACGAGCAGTACTTC. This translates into CASSLRTGYEQYF.

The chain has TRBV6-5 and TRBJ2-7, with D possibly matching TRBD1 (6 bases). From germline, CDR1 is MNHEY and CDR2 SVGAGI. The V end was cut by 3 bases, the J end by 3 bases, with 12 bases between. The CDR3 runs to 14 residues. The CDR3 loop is CASSYRDTYYEQYF. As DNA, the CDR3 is TGTGCCAGCAGTTATCGGGACACATACTACGAGCAGTACTTC.

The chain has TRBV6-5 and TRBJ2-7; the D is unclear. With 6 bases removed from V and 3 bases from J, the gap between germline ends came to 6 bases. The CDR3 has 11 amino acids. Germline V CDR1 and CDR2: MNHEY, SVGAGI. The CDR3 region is CASRRFYEQYF. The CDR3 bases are TGTGCCAGCAGGCGATTCTACGAGCAGTACTTC.

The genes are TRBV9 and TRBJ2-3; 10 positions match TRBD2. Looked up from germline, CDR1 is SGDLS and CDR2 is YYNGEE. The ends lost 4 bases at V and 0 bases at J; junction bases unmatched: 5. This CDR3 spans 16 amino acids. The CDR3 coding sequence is TGTGCCAGCAGCCAACCGGGACTAGCGAGCACAGATACGCAGTATTTT. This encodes CASSQPGLASTDTQYF. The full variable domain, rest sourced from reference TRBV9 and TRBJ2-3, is DSGVTQTPKHLITATGQRVTLRCSPRSGDLSVYWYQQSLDQGLQFLIQYYNGEERAKGNILERFSAQQFPDLHSELNLSSLELGDSALYFCASSQPGLASTDTQYFGPGTRLTVL.

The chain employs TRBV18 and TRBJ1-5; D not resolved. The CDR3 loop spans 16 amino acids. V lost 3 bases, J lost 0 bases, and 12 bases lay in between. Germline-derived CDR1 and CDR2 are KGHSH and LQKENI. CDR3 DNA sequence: TGTGCCAGCTCACCTCATGCGGGGAATAGCAATCAGCCCCAGCATTTT. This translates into CASSPHAGNSNQPQHF.

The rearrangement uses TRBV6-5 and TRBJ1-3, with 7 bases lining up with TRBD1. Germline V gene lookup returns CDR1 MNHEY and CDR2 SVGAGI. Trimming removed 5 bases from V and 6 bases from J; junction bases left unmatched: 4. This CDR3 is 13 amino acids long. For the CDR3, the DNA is TGTGCCAGCAGTACAGGGGCCCAAAACACCATATATTTT. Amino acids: CASSTGAQNTIYF.

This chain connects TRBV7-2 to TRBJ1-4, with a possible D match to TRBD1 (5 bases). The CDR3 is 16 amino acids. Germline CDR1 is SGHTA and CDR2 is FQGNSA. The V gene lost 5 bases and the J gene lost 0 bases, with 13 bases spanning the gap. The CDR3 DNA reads TGTGCCAGCAGCCTCCAAATACAGGCAACTAATGAAAAACTGTTTTTT. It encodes CASSLQIQATNEKLFF. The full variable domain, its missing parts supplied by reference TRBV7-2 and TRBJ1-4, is GAGVSQSPSNKVTEKGKDVELRCDPISGHTALYWYRQSLGQGLEFLIYFQGNSAPDKSGLPSDRFSAERTGGSVSTLTIQRTQQEDSAVYLCASSLQIQATNEKLFFGSGTQLSVL.

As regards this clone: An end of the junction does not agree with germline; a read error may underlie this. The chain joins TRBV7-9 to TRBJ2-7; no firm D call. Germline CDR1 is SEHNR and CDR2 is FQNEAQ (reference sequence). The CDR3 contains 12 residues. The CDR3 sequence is CSSSPFGDEQYF. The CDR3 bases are TGTTCCAGCAGCCCCTTCGGAGACGAGCAGTACTTC.

The CDR3 loop is CASSSPGQGVNYGYTF. As DNA, the CDR3 is TGTGCCAGCAGCTCCCCAGGACAGGGTGTTAACTATGGCTACACCTTC. The chain recombines TRBV13 with TRBJ1-2, with TRBD1 identical over 8 bases. The V segment lost 4 bases and the J segment 1 base; nucleotides outside the gene matches: 8. The CDR3 runs to 16 residues. CDR1 PRHDT and CDR2 FYEKMQ come from the germline V gene (reference sequence).

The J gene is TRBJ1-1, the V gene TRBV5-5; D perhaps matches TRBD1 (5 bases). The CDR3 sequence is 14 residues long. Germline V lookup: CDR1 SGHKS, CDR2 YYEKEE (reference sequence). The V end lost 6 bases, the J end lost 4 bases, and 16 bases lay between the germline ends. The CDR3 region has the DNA TGTGCCAGCACCCTCTTCACAGGTTTCACTGAAGCTTTCTTT. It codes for CASTLFTGFTEAFF.

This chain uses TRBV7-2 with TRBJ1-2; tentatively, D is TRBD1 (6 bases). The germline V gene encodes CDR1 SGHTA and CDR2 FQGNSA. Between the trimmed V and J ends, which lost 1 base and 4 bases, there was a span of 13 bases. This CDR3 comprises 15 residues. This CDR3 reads CASSLVRTAFYGYTF. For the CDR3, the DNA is TGTGCCAGCAGCTTAGTTAGGACAGCTTTCTATGGCTACACCTTC.

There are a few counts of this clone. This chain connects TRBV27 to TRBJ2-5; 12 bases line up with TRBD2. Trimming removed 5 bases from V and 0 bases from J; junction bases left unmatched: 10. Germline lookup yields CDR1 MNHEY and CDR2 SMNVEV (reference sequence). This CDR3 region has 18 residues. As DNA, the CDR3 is TGTGCCAGCAGTAACGGACTAGCGGGGCGATACTACCAAGAGACCCAGTACTTC. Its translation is CASSNGLAGRYYQETQYF.

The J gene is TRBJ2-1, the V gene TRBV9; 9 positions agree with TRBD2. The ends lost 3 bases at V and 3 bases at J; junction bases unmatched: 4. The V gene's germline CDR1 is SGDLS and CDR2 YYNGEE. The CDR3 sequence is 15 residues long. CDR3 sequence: CASSALAGNYNEQFF. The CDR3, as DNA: TGTGCCAGCAGCGCCCTAGCGGGGAACTACAATGAGCAGTTCTTC.

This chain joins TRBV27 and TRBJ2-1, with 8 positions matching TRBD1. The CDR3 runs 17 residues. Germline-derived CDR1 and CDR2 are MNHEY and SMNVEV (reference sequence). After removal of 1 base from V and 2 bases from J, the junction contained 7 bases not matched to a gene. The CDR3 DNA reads TGTGCCAGCAGTTTATGGGGTGCAGGGGGCGCCTACAATGAGCAGTTCTTC. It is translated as CASSLWGAGGAYNEQFF.

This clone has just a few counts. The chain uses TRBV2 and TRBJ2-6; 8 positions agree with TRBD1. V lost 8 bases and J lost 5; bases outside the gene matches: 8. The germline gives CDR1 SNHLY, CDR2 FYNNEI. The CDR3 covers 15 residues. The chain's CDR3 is CASALQGARANVLTF. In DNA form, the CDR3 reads TGTGCCAGCGCCCTCCAGGGGGCTAGGGCCAACGTCCTGACTTTC.

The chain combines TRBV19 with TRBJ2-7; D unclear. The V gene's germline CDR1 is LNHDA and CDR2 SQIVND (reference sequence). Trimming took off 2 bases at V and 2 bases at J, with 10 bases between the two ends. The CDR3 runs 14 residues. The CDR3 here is CASSINTETYEQYF. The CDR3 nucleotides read TGTGCCAGTAGTATAAATACAGAAACCTACGAGCAGTACTTC.

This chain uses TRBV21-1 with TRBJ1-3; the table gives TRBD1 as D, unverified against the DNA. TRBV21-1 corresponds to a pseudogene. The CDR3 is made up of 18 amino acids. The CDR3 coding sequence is TGTGCCAGCACCCCACGGGTGAGGACAGGGACATTTGGAAACACCATATATTTT. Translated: CASTPRVRTGTFGNTIYF.

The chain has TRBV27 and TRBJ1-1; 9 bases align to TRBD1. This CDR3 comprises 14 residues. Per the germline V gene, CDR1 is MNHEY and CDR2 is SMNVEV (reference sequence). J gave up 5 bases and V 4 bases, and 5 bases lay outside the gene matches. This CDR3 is CASSYRGRETEAFF. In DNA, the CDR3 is TGTGCCAGCAGTTACAGGGGGCGCGAAACTGAAGCTTTCTTT.

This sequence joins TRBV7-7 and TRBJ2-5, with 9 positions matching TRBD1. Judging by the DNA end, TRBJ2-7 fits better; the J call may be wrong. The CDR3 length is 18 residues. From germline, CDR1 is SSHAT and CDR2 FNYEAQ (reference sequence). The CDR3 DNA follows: TGTGCCAGCAGCCGTATAAACCTAACAGGGGGCCTTTCCTACGAGCAGTACTTC. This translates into CASSRINLTGGLSYEQYF.